These 3 T cell receptor beta chains were all obtained from the same sample, sequenced in a study of blood T cell repertoires in COVID-19. Repertoires were generated with immunoSEQ multiplex PCR, while TCRdb's copy carries only in-frame clones and drops some. The sample records about 430,000 clones, 80% to 90% being singletons. The sequenced sample was PBMCs or T cells enriched from blood (not recorded which). The receptor source for this set is a man aged 25 to 45 who had recovered from COVID-19.

Here the CDR3 DNA reads TGTGCCAGCTCACCAAAGACTAGTGGGGATGCAGGGACCCAGTACTTC. Encoded protein: CASSPKTSGDAGTQYF. This chain connects TRBV18 to TRBJ2-5; D possibly corresponds to TRBD2 (6 bases). V was pared by 2 bases and J by 7 bases, with 20 bases between. Looked up from germline, CDR1 is KGHSH and CDR2 is LQKENI. This CDR3 is built from 16 residues.

The chain recombines TRBV5-1 with TRBJ2-1; 9 bases are shared with TRBD2. The V gene's germline CDR1 is SGHRS and CDR2 YFSETQ. Trimming took 2 bases from V and 6 from J; bases not matched to a gene: 6. This CDR3 is built from 15 residues. CDR3 in DNA: TGCGCCAGCAGCTTCCAACTAGCGGGCGGCAATGAGCAGTTCTTC. This encodes CASSFQLAGGNEQFF.

The genes are TRBV4-1 and TRBJ2-3, with TRBD2 matching 11 bases. Germline CDR1 MGHRA, CDR2 YSYEKL. J lost 2 bases, V lost 5 bases, and 9 bases had no gene match. The CDR3 loop spans 17 amino acids. The CDR3 nucleotides read TGCGCCAGCAGCTTCCGCCCGGGACTAGCGGTCACAGATACGCAGTATTTT. Its translation: CASSFRPGLAVTDTQYF.